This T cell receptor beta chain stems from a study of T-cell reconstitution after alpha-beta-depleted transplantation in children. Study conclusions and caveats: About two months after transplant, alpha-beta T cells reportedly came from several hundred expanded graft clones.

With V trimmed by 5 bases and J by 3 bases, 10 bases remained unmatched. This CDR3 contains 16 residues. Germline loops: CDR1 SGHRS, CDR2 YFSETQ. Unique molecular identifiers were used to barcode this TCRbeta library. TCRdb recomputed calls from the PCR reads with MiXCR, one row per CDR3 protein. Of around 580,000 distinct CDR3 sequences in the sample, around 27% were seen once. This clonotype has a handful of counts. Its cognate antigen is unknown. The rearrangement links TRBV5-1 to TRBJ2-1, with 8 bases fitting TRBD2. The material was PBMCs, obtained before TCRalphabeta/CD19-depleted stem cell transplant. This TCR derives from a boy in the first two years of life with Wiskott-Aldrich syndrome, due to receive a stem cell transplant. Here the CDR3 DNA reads TGCGCCAGCAGTCCCTCTCCGGGACTAGTCTACAATGAGCAGTTCTTC. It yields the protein CASSPSPGLVYNEQFF.